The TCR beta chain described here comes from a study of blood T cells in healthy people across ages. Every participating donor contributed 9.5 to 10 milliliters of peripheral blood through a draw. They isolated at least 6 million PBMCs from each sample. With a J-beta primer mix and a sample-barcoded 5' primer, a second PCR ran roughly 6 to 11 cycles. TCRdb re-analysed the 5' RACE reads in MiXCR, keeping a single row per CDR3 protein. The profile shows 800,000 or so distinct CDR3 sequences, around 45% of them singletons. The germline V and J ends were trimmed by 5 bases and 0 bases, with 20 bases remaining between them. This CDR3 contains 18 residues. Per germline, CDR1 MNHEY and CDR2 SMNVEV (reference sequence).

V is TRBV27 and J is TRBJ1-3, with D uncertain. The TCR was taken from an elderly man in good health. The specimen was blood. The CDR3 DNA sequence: TGTGCCAGCAGTCCCGGACGGTCCATCACTATCTCTGGAAACACCATATATTTT. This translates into CASSPGRSITISGNTIYF.